This entry lists 27 T cell receptor beta chains sequenced from one sample in a study of cytomegalovirus exposure and HLA in healthy donors. The primer mix had 60 Vbeta and 13 Jbeta primers. The protocol was immunoSEQ multiplex PCR, while the TCRdb copy is restricted to in-frame clones and leaves out a portion. Of 150,000 to 200,000 clones in the sample, roughly four fifths were seen once. Material for sequencing was PBMCs. The receptor source for this set is a woman aged 40 to 50 in good health and CMV-seronegative.

V is TRBV4-1 and J is TRBJ2-7; D remains ambiguous. The CDR3 consists of 14 residues. Trimming took 0 bases from V and 1 from J, leaving 7 bases between them. In germline, CDR1 is MGHRA, CDR2 YSYEKL. The CDR3 sequence is CASSQERGSYEQYF. CDR3 DNA: TGCGCCAGCAGCCAAGAAAGAGGATCCTACGAGCAGTACTTC.

CDR3 residues: CASSPGPPRDPLHF. CDR3 nucleotides: TGTGCCAGCAGTCCCGGACCGCCCAGGGATCCCCTCCACTTT. V is TRBV27 and J is TRBJ1-6, with a tentative D call TRBD1 (5 bases). This CDR3 contains 14 residues. Germline loops: CDR1 MNHEY, CDR2 SMNVEV (reference sequence). V was cut by 5 bases and J by 13 bases, with 18 bases left in between.

This chain uses TRBV5-1 with TRBJ1-5; D remains ambiguous. Germline CDR1 and CDR2: SGHRS and YFSETQ. The CDR3 runs 14 residues. Trimming left V 6 bases short and J 0 bases short, with 10 bases between. CDR3 amino acids: CASTPGDSNQPQHF. The CDR3, as DNA: TGCGCCAGCACCCCGGGAGATAGCAATCAGCCCCAGCATTTT.

The chain carries TRBV7-9 and TRBJ2-3; 8 bases map to TRBD2. The V gene end was trimmed by 3 bases and the J gene end by 2 bases; junction bases not matched to a gene: 7. CDR1 is SEHNR, CDR2 FQNEAQ, per germline (reference sequence). This CDR3 comprises 16 residues. In nucleotides, the CDR3 is TGTGCCAGCAGCTTTTATCGGGGGGGGTTCACAGATACGCAGTATTTT. Its translation: CASSFYRGGFTDTQYF.

The chain combines TRBV5-4 with TRBJ1-3; D is ambiguous. Germline V gene data show CDR1 as SGHNT and CDR2 as YYREEE (reference sequence). V was trimmed by 2 bases and J by 0 bases, leaving 12 bases between them. The CDR3 consists of 16 residues. In nucleotides, the CDR3 is TGTGCCAGCAGCTTACCGACTGAAGGCTCTGGAAACACCATATATTTT. Amino acid sequence: CASSLPTEGSGNTIYF.

V is TRBV5-1 and J is TRBJ1-1; D may be TRBD1 (5 bases). Germline V gene sequence: CDR1 SGHRS, CDR2 YFSETQ. The CDR3 loop spans 16 amino acids. V lost 5 bases to trimming and J lost 4 bases, with 21 bases between them. CDR3 nucleotides: TGCGCCAGCAGGACTAGTCTGGGCCGTGGGGGCACTGAAGCTTTCTTT. This encodes CASRTSLGRGGTEAFF. Combining the CDR3 with reference TRBV5-1 and TRBJ1-1 gives the whole variable domain KAGVTQTPRYLIKTRGQQVTLSCSPISGHRSVSWYQQTPGQGLQFLFEYFSETQRNKGNFPGRFSGRQFSNSRSEMNVSTLELGDSALYLCASRTSLGRGGTEAFFGQGTRLTVV.

In this sample, this clone turned up once. This chain connects TRBV5-1 to TRBJ2-5; D is undetermined. This CDR3 region has 12 residues. Germline values: CDR1 SGHRS, CDR2 YFSETQ. Trimming shortened V by 2 bases and J by 4 bases, and 6 bases separated the two germline ends. CDR3 sequence: CASSLTRETQYF. The DNA of the CDR3 is TGCGCCAGCAGCTTAACAAGAGAGACCCAGTACTTC.

The chain is built from TRBV2 and TRBJ1-4; D may be TRBD1 (5 bases). CDR3 length: 16 amino acids. Trimming took off 6 bases at V and 0 bases at J, with 14 bases between the two ends. Germline V gene lookup returns CDR1 SNHLY and CDR2 FYNNEI. The CDR3 protein is CASRRQGGATNEKLFF. The DNA of the CDR3 is TGTGCCAGCAGGCGGCAGGGAGGTGCAACTAATGAAAAACTGTTTTTT.

The chain employs TRBV7-9 and TRBJ2-1; 12 bases map to TRBD2. The CDR3 is made up of 16 amino acids. Germline CDR1 SEHNR, CDR2 FQNEAQ (reference sequence). Losses at the gene ends were 4 bases for V and 5 bases for J; bases not matched to a gene: 6. CDR3 in DNA: TGTGCCAGCAGCTCCGCTAGCGGGGGGGCCCACAATGAGCAGTTCTTC. It encodes CASSSASGGAHNEQFF.

In its sample, this clone was seen a few times. This chain uses TRBV6-1 with TRBJ2-1; D possibly corresponds to TRBD2 (7 bases). The CDR3 has 14 amino acids. Germline assignment: CDR1 MNHNS and CDR2 SASEGT. With 0 bases removed from V and 5 bases from J, the gap between germline ends came to 8 bases. CDR3 nucleotide sequence: TGTGCCAGCAGTGAAGCGGGGGGGCACAATGAGCAGTTCTTC. Its protein is CASSEAGGHNEQFF.

This chain links TRBV5-5 with TRBJ2-7, with a possible D match to TRBD1 (6 bases). The V gene's germline CDR1 is SGHKS and CDR2 YYEKEE (reference sequence). Trimming took 1 base from V and 3 from J, leaving 14 bases between them. The CDR3 contains 15 residues. Here the CDR3 reads CASSLPSGQNYEQYF. CDR3 DNA sequence: TGTGCCAGCAGCTTGCCATCAGGACAGAACTACGAGCAGTACTTC.

This clone has a single count. The chain combines TRBV11-2 with TRBJ1-2; tentatively, D is TRBD1 (5 bases). The germline CDR1 and CDR2 sequences are SGHAT and FQNNGV. Trimming cost V 0 bases and J 1 base, with 12 bases left between them. This CDR3 contains 16 residues. The chain's CDR3 is CASSLDGAGDNYGYTF. CDR3 coding DNA: TGTGCCAGCAGCTTAGATGGGGCAGGAGATAACTATGGCTACACCTTC.

The gene calls are TRBV28 and TRBJ1-3, with D perhaps TRBD1 (5 bases). V gave up 5 bases and J gave up 0 bases, with 14 bases separating them. The CDR3 runs 16 residues. Germline loops: CDR1 MDHEN, CDR2 SYDVKM. The CDR3 DNA sequence: TGTGCCAGCAGTCGCTTAGGGGTGACCTCTGGAAACACCATATATTTT. Its protein product is CASSRLGVTSGNTIYF. The variable domain in full, completed from reference TRBV28 and TRBJ1-3, reads DVKVTQSSRYLVKRTGEKVFLECVQDMDHENMFWYRQDPGLGLRLIYFSYDVKMKEKGDIPEGYSVSREKKERFSLILESASTNQTSMYLCASSRLGVTSGNTIYFGEGSWLTVV.

This clone was seen repeatedly, ten times or more. V is TRBV7-9 and J is TRBJ2-7; D is possibly TRBD1 (5 bases). The CDR3 totals 14 residues. With 4 bases removed from V and 7 bases from J, the gap between germline ends came to 17 bases. The germline V gene has CDR1 SEHNR and CDR2 FQNEAQ (reference sequence). The CDR3 loop is CASSSAFDSAEQYF. The CDR3, as DNA: TGTGCCAGCAGCTCCGCATTCGACAGTGCGGAGCAGTACTTC.

This clone is a singleton in its sample. The chain employs TRBV19 and TRBJ2-4, with 9 bases matching TRBD1. CDR1 is LNHDA and CDR2 is SQIVND in the germline V gene (reference sequence). The trim removed 6 bases at V and 1 base at J, leaving 4 bases unmatched. CDR3 size: 15 residues. CDR3 coding DNA: TGTGCCAGTAGCGACAGGGGGGCGGCCAAAAACATTCAGTACTTC. Its protein is CASSDRGAAKNIQYF.

The J gene is TRBJ2-2, the V gene TRBV5-1; TRBD2 matches at 8 bases. CDR3 length: 19 residues. V was clipped by 4 bases and J by 1 base; unmatched bases: 15. Germline V gives CDR1 SGHRS, CDR2 YFSETQ. This chain's CDR3 is CASSKKSGGDPGNTGELFF. The CDR3 DNA follows: TGCGCCAGCAGCAAAAAAAGCGGGGGTGACCCCGGGAACACCGGGGAGCTGTTTTTT.

This chain connects TRBV4-1 to TRBJ1-2; possible D gene TRBD1, 5 bases. Germline V gene data show CDR1 as MGHRA and CDR2 as YSYEKL. Deletions cut 7 bases from V and 4 bases from J, with 37 bases between. The CDR3 sequence is 21 residues long. The CDR3, as DNA: TGCGCCAGCACCTCTAGTTTAGGACAATACCTAAAGCCCGGGCGTTCCTATGGCTACACCTTC. It codes for CASTSSLGQYLKPGRSYGYTF.

The rearrangement uses TRBV5-1 and TRBJ1-2, with unresolved D. V shed 2 bases and J shed 0 bases, with 5 bases lying between them. The CDR3 runs 13 residues. The germline CDR1 and CDR2 sequences are SGHRS and YFSETQ. CDR3 sequence (DNA): TGCGCCAGCAGCTTAATAGCTAACTATGGCTACACCTTC. Its translation is CASSLIANYGYTF.

A few counts support this clone. The chain employs TRBV10-1 and TRBJ1-1, with D uncertain. V gave up 4 bases and J gave up 3 bases, with 9 bases separating them. Germline CDR1 reads WNHNN; CDR2 reads SYGVQD (reference sequence). This CDR3 contains 13 residues. The chain's CDR3 is CASSAKLDTEAFF. CDR3 nucleotide sequence: TGCGCCAGCAGTGCCAAACTGGACACTGAAGCTTTCTTT.

This chain uses TRBV6-6 with TRBJ2-5; a weak D match, TRBD1 (6 bases). The V end lost 6 bases, the J end lost 7 bases, and 24 bases lay between the germline ends. The CDR3 is 16 amino acids. CDR1 and CDR2 (germline): MNHNY, SVGAGI (reference sequence). As DNA, the CDR3 is TGTGCCAGCAGCCGCCCCAGGGGACGCCCGGTGGGGACCCAGTACTTC. Translating gives CASSRPRGRPVGTQYF.

The chain uses TRBV7-9 and TRBJ2-3; 7 nucleotides line up with TRBD2. The CDR3 length is 15 residues. Trimming at V came to 5 bases and at J to 4 bases, leaving 9 bases not matched to a gene. From germline, CDR1 is SEHNR and CDR2 FQNEAQ (reference sequence). The CDR3 region has the DNA TGTGCCAGCAGCGAGACGAGACTAGCTCCAGATACGCAGTATTTT. It yields the protein CASSETRLAPDTQYF.

This rearrangement joins TRBV9 to TRBJ1-4; the D gene is possibly TRBD1 (5 bases). This CDR3 has 16 amino acids. Germline V gene lookup returns CDR1 SGDLS and CDR2 YYNGEE. Trimming took 0 bases from V and 7 from J, leaving 16 bases between them. CDR3 protein: CASSVAGGEPGEKLFF. The CDR3 coding sequence is TGTGCCAGCAGCGTAGCCGGAGGGGAACCAGGTGAAAAACTGTTTTTT. Supplemented by reference TRBV9 and TRBJ1-4, the full variable domain reads DSGVTQTPKHLITATGQRVTLRCSPRSGDLSVYWYQQSLDQGLQFLIQYYNGEERAKGNILERFSAQQFPDLHSELNLSSLELGDSALYFCASSVAGGEPGEKLFFGSGTQLSVL.

V and J are TRBV7-2 and TRBJ2-5; 8 bases line up with TRBD1. Germline CDR1 SGHTA, CDR2 FQGNSA. V trimming: 5 bases; J trimming: 2 bases; junction bases outside the gene matches: 13. The CDR3 extends over 17 amino acids. DNA of the CDR3: TGTGCCAGCAGCACCCGGTCGGGGACAGGTTTTCAAGAGACCCAGTACTTC. Translated, it gives CASSTRSGTGFQETQYF.

This clone was recorded once. The chain recombines TRBV2 with TRBJ1-1; D gene uncertain. Trimming shortened V by 8 bases and J by 0 bases, and 13 bases separated the two germline ends. The CDR3 runs 14 residues. CDR1 and CDR2 (germline): SNHLY, FYNNEI. DNA for the CDR3: TGTGCCAGCGACACATCAGGCATGAACACTGAAGCTTTCTTT. It is translated as CASDTSGMNTEAFF. The whole variable domain, remainder taken from reference TRBV2 and TRBJ1-1, is EPEVTQTPSHQVTQMGQEVILRCVPISNHLYFYWYRQILGQKVEFLVSFYNNEISEKSEIFDDQFSVERPDGSNFTLKIRSTKLEDSAMYFCASDTSGMNTEAFFGQGTRLTVV.

A few counts support this clone. J is TRBJ1-2 and V is TRBV6-5, with TRBD1 as a possible D gene (6 bases). From germline, CDR1 is MNHEY and CDR2 SVGAGI. The CDR3 contains 13 residues. The V end lost 6 bases, the J end lost 2 bases, and 10 bases lay between the germline ends. The CDR3 coding sequence is TGTGCCAGCAGACCACAGGGAAACTATGGCTACACCTTC. It is translated as CASRPQGNYGYTF.

This chain uses TRBV5-1 with TRBJ2-5; TRBD1 aligns across 9 bases. J lost 4 bases, V lost 2 bases, and 6 bases had no gene match. The CDR3 covers 15 residues. CDR1 is SGHRS, CDR2 YFSETQ, per germline. The chain's CDR3 is CASSLLTDRGETQYF. The DNA of the CDR3 is TGCGCCAGCAGCTTACTAACGGACAGGGGAGAGACCCAGTACTTC.

The chain has TRBV2 and TRBJ2-7; the D gene is possibly TRBD2 (5 bases). V lost 0 bases to trimming and J lost 4 bases, with 7 bases between them. Per germline, CDR1 SNHLY and CDR2 FYNNEI. The CDR3 consists of 13 residues. The CDR3 spells CASSEASGYEQYF. The CDR3 bases are TGTGCCAGCAGTGAAGCATCGGGGTACGAGCAGTACTTC.